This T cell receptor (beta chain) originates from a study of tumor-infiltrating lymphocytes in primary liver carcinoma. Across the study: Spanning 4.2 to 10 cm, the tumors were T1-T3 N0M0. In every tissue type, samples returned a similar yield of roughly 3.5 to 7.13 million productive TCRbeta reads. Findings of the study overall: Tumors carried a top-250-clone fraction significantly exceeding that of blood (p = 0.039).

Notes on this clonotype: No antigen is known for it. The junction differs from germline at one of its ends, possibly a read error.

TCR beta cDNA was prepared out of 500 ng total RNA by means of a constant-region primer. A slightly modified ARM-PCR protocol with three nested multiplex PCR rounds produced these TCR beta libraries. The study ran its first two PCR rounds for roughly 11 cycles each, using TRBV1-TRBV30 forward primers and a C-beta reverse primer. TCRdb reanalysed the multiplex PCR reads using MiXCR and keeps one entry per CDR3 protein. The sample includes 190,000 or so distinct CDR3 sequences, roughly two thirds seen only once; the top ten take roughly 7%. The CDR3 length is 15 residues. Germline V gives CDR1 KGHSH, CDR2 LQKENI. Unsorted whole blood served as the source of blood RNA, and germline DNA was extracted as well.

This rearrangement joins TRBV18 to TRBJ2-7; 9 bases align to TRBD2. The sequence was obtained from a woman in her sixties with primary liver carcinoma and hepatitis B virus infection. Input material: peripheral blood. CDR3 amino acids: CASSPSSGVSYEHYF. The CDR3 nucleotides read TGTGCCAGCTCACCATCTAGCGGGGTTTCCTACGAGCATTACTTC.